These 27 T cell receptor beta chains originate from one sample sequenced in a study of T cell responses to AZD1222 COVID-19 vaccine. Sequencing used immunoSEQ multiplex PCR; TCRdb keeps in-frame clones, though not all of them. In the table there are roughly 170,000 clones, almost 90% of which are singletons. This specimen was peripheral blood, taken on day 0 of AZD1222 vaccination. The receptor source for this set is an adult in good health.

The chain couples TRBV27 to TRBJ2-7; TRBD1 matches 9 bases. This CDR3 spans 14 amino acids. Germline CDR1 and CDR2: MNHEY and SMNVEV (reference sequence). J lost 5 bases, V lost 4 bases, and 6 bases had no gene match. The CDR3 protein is CASSSTDRGHEQYF. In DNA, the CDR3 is TGTGCCAGCAGTTCCACGGACAGGGGCCACGAGCAGTACTTC.

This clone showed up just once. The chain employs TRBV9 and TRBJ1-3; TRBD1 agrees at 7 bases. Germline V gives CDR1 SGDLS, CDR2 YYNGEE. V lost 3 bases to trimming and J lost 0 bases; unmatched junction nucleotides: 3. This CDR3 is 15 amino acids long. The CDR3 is CASSGTGFSGNTIYF. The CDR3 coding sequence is TGTGCCAGCAGCGGGACAGGATTCTCTGGAAACACCATATATTTT. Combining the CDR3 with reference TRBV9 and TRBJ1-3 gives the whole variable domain DSGVTQTPKHLITATGQRVTLRCSPRSGDLSVYWYQQSLDQGLQFLIQYYNGEERAKGNILERFSAQQFPDLHSELNLSSLELGDSALYFCASSGTGFSGNTIYFGEGSWLTVV.

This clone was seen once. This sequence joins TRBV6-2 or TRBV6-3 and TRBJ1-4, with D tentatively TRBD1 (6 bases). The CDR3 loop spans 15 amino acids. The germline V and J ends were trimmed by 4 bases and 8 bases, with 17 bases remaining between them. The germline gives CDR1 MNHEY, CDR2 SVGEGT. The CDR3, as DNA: TGTGCCAGCAGTTCCCACAGGGAATTGGGCGAAAAACTGTTTTTT. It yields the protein CASSSHRELGEKLFF.

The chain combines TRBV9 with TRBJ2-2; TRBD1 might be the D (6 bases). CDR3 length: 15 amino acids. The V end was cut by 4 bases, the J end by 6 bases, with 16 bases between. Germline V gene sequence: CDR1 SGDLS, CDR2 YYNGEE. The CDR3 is CASSTRKGVAGELFF. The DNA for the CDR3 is TGTGCCAGCAGCACCCGTAAGGGGGTGGCCGGGGAGCTGTTTTTT.

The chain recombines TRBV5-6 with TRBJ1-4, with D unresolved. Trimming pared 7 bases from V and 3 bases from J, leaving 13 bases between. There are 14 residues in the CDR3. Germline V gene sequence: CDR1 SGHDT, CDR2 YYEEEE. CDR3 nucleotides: TGTGCCAGCCTCTCGACGGCGGCTAATGAAAAACTGTTTTTT. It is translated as CASLSTAANEKLFF.

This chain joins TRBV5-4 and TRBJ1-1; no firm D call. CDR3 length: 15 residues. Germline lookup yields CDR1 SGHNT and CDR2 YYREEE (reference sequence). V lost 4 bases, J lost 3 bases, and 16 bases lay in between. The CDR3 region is CASSPGPGAHTEAFF. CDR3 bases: TGTGCCAGCAGCCCTGGCCCAGGAGCCCACACTGAAGCTTTCTTT.

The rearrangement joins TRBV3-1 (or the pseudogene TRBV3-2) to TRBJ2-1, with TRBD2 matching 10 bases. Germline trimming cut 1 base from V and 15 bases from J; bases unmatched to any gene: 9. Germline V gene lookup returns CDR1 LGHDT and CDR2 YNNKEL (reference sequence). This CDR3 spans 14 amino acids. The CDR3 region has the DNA TGTGCCAGCAGCCAAGTGTCTAGCGGGAGAGGTCCGTTCTTC. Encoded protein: CASSQVSSGRGPFF.

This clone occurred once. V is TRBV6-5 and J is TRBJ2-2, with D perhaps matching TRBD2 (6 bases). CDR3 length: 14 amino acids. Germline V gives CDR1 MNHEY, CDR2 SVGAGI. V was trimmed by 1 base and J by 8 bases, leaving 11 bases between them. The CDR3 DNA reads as TGTGCCAGCAGTTACTTGGGGGGAACTGGGGAGCTGTTTTTT. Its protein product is CASSYLGGTGELFF.

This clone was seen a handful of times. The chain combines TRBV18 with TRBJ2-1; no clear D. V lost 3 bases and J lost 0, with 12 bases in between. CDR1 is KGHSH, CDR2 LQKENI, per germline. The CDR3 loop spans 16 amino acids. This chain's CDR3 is CASSPPDGSSYNEQFF. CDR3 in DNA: TGTGCCAGCTCACCGCCGGACGGTTCCTCCTACAATGAGCAGTTCTTC.

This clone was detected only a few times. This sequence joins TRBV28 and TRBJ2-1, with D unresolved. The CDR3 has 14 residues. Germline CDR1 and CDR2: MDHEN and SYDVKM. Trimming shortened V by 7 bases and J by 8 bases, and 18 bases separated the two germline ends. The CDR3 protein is CASKTGQVGDEQFF. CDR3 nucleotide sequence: TGTGCCAGCAAAACGGGCCAAGTGGGCGATGAGCAGTTCTTC.

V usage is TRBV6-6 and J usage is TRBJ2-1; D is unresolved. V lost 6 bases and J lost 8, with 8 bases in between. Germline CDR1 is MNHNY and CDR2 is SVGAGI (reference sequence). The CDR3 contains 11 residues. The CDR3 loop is CASRSSDEQFF. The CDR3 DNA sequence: TGTGCCAGCAGGTCCAGCGATGAGCAGTTCTTC.

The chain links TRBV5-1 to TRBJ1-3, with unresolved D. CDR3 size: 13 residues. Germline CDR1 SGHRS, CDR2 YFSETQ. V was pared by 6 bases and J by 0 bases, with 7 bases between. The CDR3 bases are TGCGCCAGCAATGCTGCCTCTGGAAACACCATATATTTT. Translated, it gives CASNAASGNTIYF.

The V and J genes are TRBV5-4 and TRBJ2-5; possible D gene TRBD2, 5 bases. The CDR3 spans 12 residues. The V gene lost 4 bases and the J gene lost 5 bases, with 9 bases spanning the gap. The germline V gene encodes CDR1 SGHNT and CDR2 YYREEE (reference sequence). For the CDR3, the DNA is TGTGCCAGCAGCCCCCCGGGGGAGACCCAGTACTTC. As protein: CASSPPGETQYF.

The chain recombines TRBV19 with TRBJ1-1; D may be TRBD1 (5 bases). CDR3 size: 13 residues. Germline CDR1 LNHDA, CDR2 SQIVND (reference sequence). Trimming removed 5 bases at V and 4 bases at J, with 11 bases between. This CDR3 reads CASSAKGTTEAFF. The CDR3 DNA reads TGTGCCAGTAGTGCAAAGGGGACCACTGAAGCTTTCTTT.

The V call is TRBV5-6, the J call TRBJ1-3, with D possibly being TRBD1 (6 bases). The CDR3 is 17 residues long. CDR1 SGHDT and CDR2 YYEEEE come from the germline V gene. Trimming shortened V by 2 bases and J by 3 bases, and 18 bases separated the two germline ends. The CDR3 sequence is CASSFSSGRGYGNTIYF. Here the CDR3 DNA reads TGTGCCAGCAGCTTCAGTTCCGGCAGGGGTTATGGAAACACCATATATTTT.

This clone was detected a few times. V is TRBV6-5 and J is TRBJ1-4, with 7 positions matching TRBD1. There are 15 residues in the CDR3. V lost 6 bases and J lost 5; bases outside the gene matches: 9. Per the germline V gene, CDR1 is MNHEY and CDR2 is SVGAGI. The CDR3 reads CASSQGEGGNEKLFF. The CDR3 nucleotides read TGTGCCAGCAGCCAAGGAGAAGGGGGCAATGAAAAACTGTTTTTT.

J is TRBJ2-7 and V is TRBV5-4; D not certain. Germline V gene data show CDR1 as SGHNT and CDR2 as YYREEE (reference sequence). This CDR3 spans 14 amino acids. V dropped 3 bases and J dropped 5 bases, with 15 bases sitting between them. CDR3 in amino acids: CASSSKTESNEQYF. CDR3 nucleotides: TGTGCCAGCAGCTCTAAGACCGAAAGCAACGAGCAGTACTTC.

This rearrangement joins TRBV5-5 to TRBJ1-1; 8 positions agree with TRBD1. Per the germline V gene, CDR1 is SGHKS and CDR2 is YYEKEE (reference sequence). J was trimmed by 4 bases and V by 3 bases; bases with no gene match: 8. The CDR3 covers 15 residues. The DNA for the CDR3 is TGTGCCAGCAGCTGGGACCCACAGGGGGGCACTGAAGCTTTCTTT. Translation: CASSWDPQGGTEAFF.

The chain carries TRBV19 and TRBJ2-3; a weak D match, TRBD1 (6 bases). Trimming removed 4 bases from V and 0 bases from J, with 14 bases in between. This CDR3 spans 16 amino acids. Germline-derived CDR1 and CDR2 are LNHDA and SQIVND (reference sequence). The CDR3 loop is CASSNPRDISTDTQYF. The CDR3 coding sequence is TGTGCCAGTAGTAACCCCCGGGACATCAGCACAGATACGCAGTATTTT.

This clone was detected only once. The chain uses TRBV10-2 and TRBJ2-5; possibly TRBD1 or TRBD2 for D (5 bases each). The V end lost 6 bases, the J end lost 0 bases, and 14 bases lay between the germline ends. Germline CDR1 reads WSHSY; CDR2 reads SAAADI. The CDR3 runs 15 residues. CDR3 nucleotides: TGCGCCAGCAGGCCGGGACCGCAGTACCAAGAGACCCAGTACTTC. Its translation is CASRPGPQYQETQYF.

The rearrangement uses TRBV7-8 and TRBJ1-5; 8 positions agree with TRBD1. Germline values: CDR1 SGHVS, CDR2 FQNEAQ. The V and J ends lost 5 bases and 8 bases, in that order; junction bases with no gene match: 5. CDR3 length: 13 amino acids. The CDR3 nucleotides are TGTGCCAGCAGCCGGGACAGGTTTGAGCCCCAGCATTTT. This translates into CASSRDRFEPQHF.

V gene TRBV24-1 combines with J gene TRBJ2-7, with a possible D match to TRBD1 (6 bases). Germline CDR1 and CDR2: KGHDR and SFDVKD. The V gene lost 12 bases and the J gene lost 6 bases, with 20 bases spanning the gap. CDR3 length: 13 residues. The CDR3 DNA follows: TGTGCCGCCCAGGGGAGAGTGGGGAGCGAGCAGTACTTC. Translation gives CAAQGRVGSEQYF.

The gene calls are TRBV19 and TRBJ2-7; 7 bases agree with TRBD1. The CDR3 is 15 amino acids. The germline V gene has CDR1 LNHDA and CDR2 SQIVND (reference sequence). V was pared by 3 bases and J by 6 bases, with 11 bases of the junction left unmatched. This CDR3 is CASSMGANRGLEQYF. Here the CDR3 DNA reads TGTGCCAGTAGTATGGGGGCTAACAGGGGCCTCGAGCAGTACTTC.

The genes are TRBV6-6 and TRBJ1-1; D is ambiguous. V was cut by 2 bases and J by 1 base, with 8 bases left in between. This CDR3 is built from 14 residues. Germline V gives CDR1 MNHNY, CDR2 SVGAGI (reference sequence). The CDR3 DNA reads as TGTGCCAGCAGTTACCGAGCTACGAACACTGAAGCTTTCTTT. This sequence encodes CASSYRATNTEAFF.

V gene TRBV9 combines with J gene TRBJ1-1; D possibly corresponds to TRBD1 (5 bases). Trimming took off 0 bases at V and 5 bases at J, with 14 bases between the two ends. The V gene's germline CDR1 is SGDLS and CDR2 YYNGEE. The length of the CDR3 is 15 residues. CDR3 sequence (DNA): TGTGCCAGCAGCGTAGTAGCTGGGGGGGGAACTGAAGCTTTCTTT. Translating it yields CASSVVAGGGTEAFF.

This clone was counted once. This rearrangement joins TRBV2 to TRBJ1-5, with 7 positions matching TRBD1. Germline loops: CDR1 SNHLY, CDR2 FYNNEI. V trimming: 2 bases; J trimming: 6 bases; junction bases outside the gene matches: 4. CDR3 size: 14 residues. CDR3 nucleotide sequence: TGTGCCAGCAGTGAACAGGGGGGTGGTCAGCCCCAGCATTTT. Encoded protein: CASSEQGGGQPQHF.

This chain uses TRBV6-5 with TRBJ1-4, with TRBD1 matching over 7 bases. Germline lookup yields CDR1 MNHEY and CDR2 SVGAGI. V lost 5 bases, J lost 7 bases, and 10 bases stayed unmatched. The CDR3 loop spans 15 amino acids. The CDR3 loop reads CASSRPATGAEKLFF. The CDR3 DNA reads TGTGCCAGCAGTCGGCCCGCTACAGGGGCTGAAAAACTGTTTTTT.